This record looks at one TCR beta chain sequence and its context. The record originates from a study of T cells after somatic rescue of genetic block. Germline CDR1 is MGHRA and CDR2 is YSYEKL. This CDR3 spans 16 amino acids. V lost 3 bases, J lost 9 bases, and 21 bases lay in between. Only in-frame clones appear in the TCRdb table, and some are missing; sequencing was by immunoSEQ multiplex PCR. Here the sample spans 60,000 to 75,000 clones, around 90% being singletons. The rearrangement uses TRBV4-1 and TRBJ2-1, with D possibly being TRBD2 (6 bases). This TCR derives from a man in his forties. The material sequenced was peripheral blood mononuclear cells (PBMCs). The CDR3 nucleotides are TGCGCCAGCAGCCAGGAGGTTGGAGGGTCGGGCAGTGAGCAGTTCTTC. Translation gives CASSQEVGGSGSEQFF.